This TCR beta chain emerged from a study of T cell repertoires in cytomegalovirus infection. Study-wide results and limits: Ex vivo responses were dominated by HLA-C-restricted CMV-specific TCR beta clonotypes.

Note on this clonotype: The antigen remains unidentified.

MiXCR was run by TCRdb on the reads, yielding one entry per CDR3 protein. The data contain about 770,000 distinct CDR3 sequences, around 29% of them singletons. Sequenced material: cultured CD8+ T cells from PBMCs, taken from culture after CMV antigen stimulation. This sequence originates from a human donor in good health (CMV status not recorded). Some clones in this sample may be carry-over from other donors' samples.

CDR3 in amino acids: CASSSNWSQHF. The CDR3, as DNA: TGTGCCAGCAGTTCTAACTGGTCTCAGCATTTT. This rearrangement joins TRBV6-5 to TRBJ1-5, with unresolved D. The CDR3 has 11 amino acids. CDR1 and CDR2 from the germline V gene are MNHEY and SVGAGI. Trimming stripped 4 bases from V and 13 bases from J, with 11 bases between.